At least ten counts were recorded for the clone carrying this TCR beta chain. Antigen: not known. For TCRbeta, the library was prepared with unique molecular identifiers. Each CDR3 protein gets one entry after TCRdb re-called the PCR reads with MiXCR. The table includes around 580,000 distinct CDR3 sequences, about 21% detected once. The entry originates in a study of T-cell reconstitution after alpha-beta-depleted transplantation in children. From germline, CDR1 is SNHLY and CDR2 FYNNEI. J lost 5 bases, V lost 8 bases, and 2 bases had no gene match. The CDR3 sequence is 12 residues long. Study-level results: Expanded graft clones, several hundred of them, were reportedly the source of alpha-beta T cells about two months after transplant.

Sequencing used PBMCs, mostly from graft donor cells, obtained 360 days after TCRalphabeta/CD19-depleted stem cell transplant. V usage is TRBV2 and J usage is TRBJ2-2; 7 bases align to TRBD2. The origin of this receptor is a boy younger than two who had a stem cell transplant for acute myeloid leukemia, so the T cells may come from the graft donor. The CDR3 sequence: CASGSGTGELFF. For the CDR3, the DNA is TGTGCCAGCGGTAGCGGGACCGGGGAGCTGTTTTTT.